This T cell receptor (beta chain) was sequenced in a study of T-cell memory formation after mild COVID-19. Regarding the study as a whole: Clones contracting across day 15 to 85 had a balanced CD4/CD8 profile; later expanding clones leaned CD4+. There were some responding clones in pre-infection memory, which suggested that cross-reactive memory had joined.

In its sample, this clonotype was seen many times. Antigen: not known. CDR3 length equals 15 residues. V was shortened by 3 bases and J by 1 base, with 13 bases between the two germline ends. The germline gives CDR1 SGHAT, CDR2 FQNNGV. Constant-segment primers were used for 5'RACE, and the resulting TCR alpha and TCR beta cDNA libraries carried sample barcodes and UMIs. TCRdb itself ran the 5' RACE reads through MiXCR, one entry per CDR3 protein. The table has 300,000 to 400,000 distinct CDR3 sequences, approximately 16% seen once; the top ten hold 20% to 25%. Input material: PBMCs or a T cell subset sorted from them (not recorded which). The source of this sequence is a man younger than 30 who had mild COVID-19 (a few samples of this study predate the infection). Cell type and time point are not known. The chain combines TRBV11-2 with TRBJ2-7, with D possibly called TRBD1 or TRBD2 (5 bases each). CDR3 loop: CASSLAGTGSYEQYF. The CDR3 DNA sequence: TGTGCCAGCAGCTTGGCAGGGACGGGATCCTACGAGCAGTACTTC.